The 10 T cell receptor beta chains below come from one sample, sequenced in a study of T cells in Graves' hyperthyroidism and ophthalmopathy. RNA transcripts served as the template for amplifying TCR beta CDR3 regions. Using the HTBI primer set, a first-round RT-PCR was run on the TCR CDR3. TCRdb re-analysed the multiplex PCR reads in MiXCR, keeping a single row per CDR3 protein. The sample includes roughly 500,000 distinct CDR3 sequences, around 16% of them seen just once. Sequencing input: blood. Source of these receptors: a woman in her thirties with Graves' ophthalmopathy.

This clonotype was detected a few times. The chain links TRBV7-8 to TRBJ2-2; D possibly corresponds to TRBD1 (6 bases). This CDR3 is 14 amino acids long. Trimming left V 5 bases short and J 6 bases short, with 13 bases between. Looked up from germline, CDR1 is SGHVS and CDR2 is FQNEAQ. The chain's CDR3 is CASSHAPGAGELFF. CDR3 sequence (DNA): TGTGCCAGCAGCCATGCCCCAGGGGCCGGGGAGCTGTTTTTT.

In this sample, this clonotype turned up a few times. In nucleotides, the CDR3 is TGTGCCATCAGTGAGTCAGAACGAGATACGCAGTATTTT. It encodes CAISESERDTQYF. The genes are TRBV10-3 and TRBJ2-3; D gene uncertain. This CDR3 region has 13 residues. Between the trimmed V and J ends, which lost 0 bases and 5 bases, there was a span of 6 bases. Germline lookup yields CDR1 ENHRY and CDR2 SYGVKD.

The rearrangement joins TRBV28 to TRBJ1-1; D unresolved. Trimming took off 8 bases at V and 3 bases at J, with 13 bases between the two ends. The CDR3 loop spans 13 amino acids. Germline V gene sequence: CDR1 MDHEN, CDR2 SYDVKM. The CDR3 is CASRQGLYTEAFF. DNA for the CDR3: TGTGCCAGCCGACAAGGCTTATACACTGAAGCTTTCTTT.

This clonotype showed up just a few times. The chain combines TRBV5-6 with TRBJ1-3, with unresolved D. The CDR3 contains 15 residues. The V gene's germline CDR1 is SGHDT and CDR2 YYEEEE. V gave up 4 bases and J gave up 0 bases, with 11 bases separating them. CDR3 sequence reads: CASSPTRFSGNTIYF. For the CDR3, the DNA is TGTGCCAGCAGCCCGACGAGATTCTCTGGAAACACCATATATTTT.

This clonotype was counted ten times or more. The chain couples TRBV12-3 or TRBV12-4 to TRBJ1-5, with 7 nucleotides matching TRBD1. This CDR3 comprises 14 residues. The J segment lost 3 bases and the V segment lost 8 bases, leaving 7 bases of the junction unmatched. CDR3 DNA sequence: TGTGCCAGCCGAGGGGGCCCGAACAATCAGCCCCAGCATTTT. Its translation: CASRGGPNNQPQHF.

This rearrangement joins TRBV2 to TRBJ1-5, with D possibly being TRBD1 (5 bases). V was trimmed by 3 bases and J by 3 bases, leaving 12 bases between them. Germline CDR1 is SNHLY and CDR2 is FYNNEI. The CDR3 loop spans 15 amino acids. CDR3 coding DNA: TGTGCCAGCAGTGAGGAACAGGCGGTCAATCAGCCCCAGCATTTT. It encodes CASSEEQAVNQPQHF.

Ten or more counts support this clonotype. The chain combines TRBV7-2 with TRBJ1-6; D call uncertain. Trimming left V 2 bases short and J 8 bases short, with 16 bases between. From germline, CDR1 is SGHTA and CDR2 FQGNSA. CDR3 length: 16 amino acids. CDR3 sequence: CASSLIVGRADSPLHF. CDR3 coding DNA: TGTGCCAGCAGCTTAATAGTTGGGAGGGCGGATTCACCCCTCCACTTT.

The V and J genes are TRBV5-8 and TRBJ2-3, with D possibly matching TRBD2 (5 bases). The CDR3 runs 13 residues. V lost 7 bases and J 1 base, leaving 10 bases between the germline ends. The germline CDR1 and CDR2 sequences are SGHTS and YDEGEE. In DNA form, the CDR3 reads TGTGCCAGCCGAAGGCGGGGCACAGATACGCAGTATTTT. Translation: CASRRRGTDTQYF.

This clonotype appeared many times. The V and J genes are TRBV5-1 and TRBJ2-7; no clear D. Germline V CDR1 and CDR2: SGHRS, YFSETQ. Trimming took off 0 bases at V and 5 bases at J, with 15 bases between the two ends. The CDR3 has 15 amino acids. The CDR3 DNA follows: TGCGCCAGCAGCTTGGTCTCTAAGGTAGGCCACGAGCAGTACTTC. It is translated as CASSLVSKVGHEQYF.

The chain carries TRBV4-1 and TRBJ2-3, with TRBD1 matching 10 bases. The J segment lost 7 bases and the V segment lost 1 base, leaving 5 bases of the junction unmatched. CDR1 and CDR2 from the germline V gene are MGHRA and YSYEKL. The CDR3 consists of 15 residues. The chain's CDR3 is CASSQGDRGLNTQYF. CDR3 sequence (DNA): TGCGCCAGCAGCCAAGGGGACAGGGGTCTCAATACGCAGTATTTT.